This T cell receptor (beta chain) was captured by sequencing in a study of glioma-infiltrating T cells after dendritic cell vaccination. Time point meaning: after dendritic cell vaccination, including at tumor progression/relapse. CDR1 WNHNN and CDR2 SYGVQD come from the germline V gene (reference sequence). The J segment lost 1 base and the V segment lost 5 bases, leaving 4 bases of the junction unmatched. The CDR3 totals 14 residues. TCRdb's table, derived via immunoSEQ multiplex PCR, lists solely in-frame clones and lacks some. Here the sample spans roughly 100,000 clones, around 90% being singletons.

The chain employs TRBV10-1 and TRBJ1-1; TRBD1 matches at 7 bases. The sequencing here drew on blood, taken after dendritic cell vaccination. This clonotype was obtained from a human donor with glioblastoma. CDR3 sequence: CASSPGTANTEAFF. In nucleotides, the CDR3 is TGCGCCAGCAGTCCGGGGACAGCGAACACTGAAGCTTTCTTT.